Detailed here is one TCR beta chain. Its antigen is unknown. Per-base qualities were not stored, and no clone one base away is much larger. The data derive from a study of T-cell memory formation after mild COVID-19 (dated by TCRdb to the early 2020s). Some background on the complete study: Most TCR sequence clusters were specific to one of the two donors. The cohort comprised two young, previously healthy adult volunteers, one female and one male. T-cell clones expanding and contracting after mild COVID-19 in two donors were tracked by longitudinal TCRalpha and TCRbeta repertoire sequencing. The paper's findings and limits, for the study overall: Whether the second-wave clones peaking on day 37 were SARS-CoV-2 specific was not confirmed. Contracting CD4+ clones turned up mainly in the CM and EM memory subsets, whereas EMRA was where CD8+ clones were enriched. Some responding clones were detected in pre-infection memory, which suggested that pre-existing cross-reactive memory T cells had joined the SARS-CoV-2 response. The study covered only a couple of mild cases, and larger cohorts including severe cases with pre-infection samples were considered necessary. Balanced CD4/CD8 phenotypes were observed for clones contracting from day 15 to 85, whereas a bias towards CD4+ was observed for a second wave of clones expanding from day 15 to 37.

CDR3 length: 14 amino acids, cysteine to phenylalanine. The kept DNA is CDR3 alone, 42 bases in frame from the first base. Trimming costs V 4 bases and J 4 bases, and their ends lie 13 bases apart. Sequences MRHNA (CDR1) and SNTAGT (CDR2) are obtained from the germline V gene. Ficoll-Paque density gradient centrifugation was used to isolate PBMCs. The listed sequencing device is Illumina NovaSeq 6000. cDNA libraries for TCRalpha and TCRbeta were prepared by 5'RACE using constant-segment primers, with sample barcodes and unique molecular identifiers added. RNA was extracted from every sample with Trizol reagent. Libraries were amplified in two PCR steps, with a second sample barcode and Illumina TruSeq adapters added in the second step. Sequencing of the libraries was done on an Illumina NovaSeq, producing 2 x 150 bp paired-end reads. Concerning the study's data processing: The reads were demultiplexed and collapsed into UMI-guided consensus sequences using migec v1.2.7. Using mixcr v2.1.11, UMI consensuses were aligned to TRA and TRB V and J templates and then assembled into clonotypes. A clonotype was counted as expanded or contracted only when both edgeR and NoisET called the clonotype significant, with the noise models trained on biological replicates. For edgeR calls, the cutoffs were a false discovery rate-adjusted p below 0.01 and a log2 fold-change threshold of 1. As an exploratory analysis of dynamics, max-normalized trajectories of the 1000 most abundant clonotypes were examined with PCA combined with hierarchical clustering. The CD4 or CD8 phenotype of responding clones was assigned using the separately sequenced CD4+ and CD8+ repertoires. TCRdb trimmed public reads at Q25 via fastp, called clones via MiXCR and kept in-frame beta chains. Merged by CDR3 protein, the rows form single entries marked with the most common genes and DNA. The V and J calls follow TCRdb's processing rather than the paper's. The sample profile shows 500,000 to 600,000 distinct CDR3 sequences; roughly 18% of them were found once. About 11% of the sample comes from the top ten.

The TCR originated in an adult woman who had mild COVID-19 (a few samples of this study predate the infection). The sample titles of this study are shuffled in the database, so cell type and time point are left out; the donor was told from shared clones. Sequenced input: PBMCs or a T cell subset sorted from them (not recorded which). Recombination connected TRBV6-4 to TRBJ1-1; TRBD1 is a weak D gene call, 5 bases matching. The nucleotide sequence is TGTGCCAGCAGTGCAGTGCAGGGAGGCACTGAAGCTTTCTTT. Protein translation: CASSAVQGGTEAFF.